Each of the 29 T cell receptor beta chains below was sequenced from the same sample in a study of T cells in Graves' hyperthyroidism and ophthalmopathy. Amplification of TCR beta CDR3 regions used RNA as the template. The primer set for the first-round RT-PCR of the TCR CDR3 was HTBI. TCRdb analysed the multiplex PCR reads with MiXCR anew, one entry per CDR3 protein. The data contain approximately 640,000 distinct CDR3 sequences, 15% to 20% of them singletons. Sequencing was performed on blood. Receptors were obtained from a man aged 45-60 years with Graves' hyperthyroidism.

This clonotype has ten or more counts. Written as DNA, the CDR3 is TGTGCCAGCTCACCACCGCCGGACGGCAATGAGCAGTTCTTC. This encodes CASSPPPDGNEQFF. The chain combines TRBV18 with TRBJ2-1; no clear D. Germline V gene data show CDR1 as KGHSH and CDR2 as LQKENI. This CDR3 region has 14 residues. Trimming cost V 0 bases and J 6 bases, with 9 bases left between them.

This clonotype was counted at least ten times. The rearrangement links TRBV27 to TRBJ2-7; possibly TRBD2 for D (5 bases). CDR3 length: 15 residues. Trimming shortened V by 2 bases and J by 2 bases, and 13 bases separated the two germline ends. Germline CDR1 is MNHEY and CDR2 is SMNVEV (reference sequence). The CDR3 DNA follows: TGTGCCAGCAGTTTACTTCCGGACGGGGCCTACGAGCAGTACTTC. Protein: CASSLLPDGAYEQYF.

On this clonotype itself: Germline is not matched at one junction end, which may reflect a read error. The CDR3 nucleotides are TGCGCCGGCAGCTTGGAGTTTAGCACTGAAGCTTTCTTT. Translated: CAGSLEFSTEAFF. The gene calls are TRBV5-1 and TRBJ1-1; D remains unclear. Germline-derived CDR1 and CDR2 are SGHRS and YFSETQ. The length of the CDR3 is 13 residues.

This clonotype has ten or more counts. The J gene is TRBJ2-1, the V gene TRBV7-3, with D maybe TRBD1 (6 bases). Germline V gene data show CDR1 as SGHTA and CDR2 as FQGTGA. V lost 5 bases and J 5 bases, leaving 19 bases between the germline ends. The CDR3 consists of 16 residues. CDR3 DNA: TGTGCCAGCAGCCCGAAACAGGGAACTACCAACAATGAGCAGTTCTTC. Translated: CASSPKQGTTNNEQFF.

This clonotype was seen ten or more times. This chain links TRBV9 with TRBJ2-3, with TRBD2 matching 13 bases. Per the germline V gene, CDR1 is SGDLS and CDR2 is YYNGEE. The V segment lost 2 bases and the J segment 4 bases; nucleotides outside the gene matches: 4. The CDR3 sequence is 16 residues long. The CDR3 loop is CASSVRTSGSADTQYF. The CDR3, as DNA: TGTGCCAGCAGCGTCAGGACTAGCGGGAGTGCAGATACGCAGTATTTT.

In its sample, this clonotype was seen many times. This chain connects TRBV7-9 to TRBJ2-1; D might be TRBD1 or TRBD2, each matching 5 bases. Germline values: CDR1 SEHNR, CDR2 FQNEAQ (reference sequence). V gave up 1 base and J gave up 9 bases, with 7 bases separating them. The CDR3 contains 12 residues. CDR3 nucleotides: TGTGCCAGCAGCTTAGGTGGGGGTGAGCAGTTCTTC. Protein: CASSLGGGEQFF.

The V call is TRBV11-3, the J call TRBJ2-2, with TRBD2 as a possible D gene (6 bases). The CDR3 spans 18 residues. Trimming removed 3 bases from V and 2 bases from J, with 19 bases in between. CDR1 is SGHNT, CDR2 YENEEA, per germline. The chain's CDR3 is CASSFAGTPRLNTGELFF. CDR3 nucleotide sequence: TGTGCCAGCAGCTTTGCCGGGACTCCCCGTTTAAACACCGGGGAGCTGTTTTTT.

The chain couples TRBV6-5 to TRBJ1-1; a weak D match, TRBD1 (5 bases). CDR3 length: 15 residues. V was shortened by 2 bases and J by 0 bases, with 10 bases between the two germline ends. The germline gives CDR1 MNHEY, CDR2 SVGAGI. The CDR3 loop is CASSYLGAMNTEAFF. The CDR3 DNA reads TGTGCCAGCAGTTACCTCGGGGCCATGAACACTGAAGCTTTCTTT.

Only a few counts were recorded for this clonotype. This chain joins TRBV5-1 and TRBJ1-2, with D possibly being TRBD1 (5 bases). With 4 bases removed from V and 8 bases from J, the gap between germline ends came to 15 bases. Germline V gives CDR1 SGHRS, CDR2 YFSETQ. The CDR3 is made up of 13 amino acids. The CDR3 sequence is CASSPGTAWGYTF. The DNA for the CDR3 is TGCGCCAGCAGCCCCGGGACGGCGTGGGGCTACACCTTC.

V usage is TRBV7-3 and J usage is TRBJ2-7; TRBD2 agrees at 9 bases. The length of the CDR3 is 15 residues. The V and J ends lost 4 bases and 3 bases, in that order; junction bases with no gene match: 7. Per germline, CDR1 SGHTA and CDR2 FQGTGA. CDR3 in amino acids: CASSSGVAGDYEQYF. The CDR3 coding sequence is TGTGCCAGCAGCTCTGGGGTAGCGGGAGACTACGAGCAGTACTTC.

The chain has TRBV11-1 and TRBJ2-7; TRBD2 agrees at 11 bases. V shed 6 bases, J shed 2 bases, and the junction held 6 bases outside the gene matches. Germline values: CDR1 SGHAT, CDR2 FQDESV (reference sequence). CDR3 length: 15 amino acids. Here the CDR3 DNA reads TGTGCCAGCAGGACTAGCGGGGCCCCAACCTACGAGCAGTACTTC. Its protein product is CASRTSGAPTYEQYF.

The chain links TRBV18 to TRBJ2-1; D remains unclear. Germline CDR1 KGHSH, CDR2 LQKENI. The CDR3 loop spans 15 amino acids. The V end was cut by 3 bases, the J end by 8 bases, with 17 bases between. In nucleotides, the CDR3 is TGTGCCAGCTCACCTGTAGTCGGACCCTCTGATGAGCAGTTCTTC. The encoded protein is CASSPVVGPSDEQFF.

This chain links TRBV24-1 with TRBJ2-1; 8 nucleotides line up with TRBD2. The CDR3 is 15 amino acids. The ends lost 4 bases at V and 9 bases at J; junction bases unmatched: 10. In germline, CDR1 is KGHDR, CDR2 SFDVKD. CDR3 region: CATSDPSGSFIEQFF. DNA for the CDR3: TGTGCCACCAGTGACCCAAGCGGGAGTTTTATTGAGCAGTTCTTC.

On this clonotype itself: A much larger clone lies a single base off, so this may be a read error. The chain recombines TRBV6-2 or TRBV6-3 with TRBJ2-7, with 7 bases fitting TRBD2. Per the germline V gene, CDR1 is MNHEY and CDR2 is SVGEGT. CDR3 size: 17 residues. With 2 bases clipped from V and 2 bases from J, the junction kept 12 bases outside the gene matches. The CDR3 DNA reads TGTGCCAGCAGTTACAACCCTAGCGGCGTAAGCCCCTACGAGCAGTACTTC. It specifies CASSYNPSGVSPYEQYF.

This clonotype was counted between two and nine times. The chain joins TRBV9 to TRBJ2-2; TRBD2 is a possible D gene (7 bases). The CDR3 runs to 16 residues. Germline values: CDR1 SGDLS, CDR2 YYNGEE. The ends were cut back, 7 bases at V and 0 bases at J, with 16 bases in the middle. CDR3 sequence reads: CASGGPGGPNTGELFF. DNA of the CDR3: TGTGCCAGCGGGGGGCCGGGAGGCCCGAACACCGGGGAGCTGTTTTTT.

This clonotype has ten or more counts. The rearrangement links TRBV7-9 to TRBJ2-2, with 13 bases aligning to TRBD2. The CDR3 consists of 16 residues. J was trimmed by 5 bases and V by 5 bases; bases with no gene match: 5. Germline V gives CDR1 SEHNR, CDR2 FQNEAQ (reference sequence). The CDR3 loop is CASSPGLAGPTGELFF. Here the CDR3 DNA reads TGTGCCAGCAGCCCGGGACTAGCGGGACCAACCGGGGAGCTGTTTTTT.

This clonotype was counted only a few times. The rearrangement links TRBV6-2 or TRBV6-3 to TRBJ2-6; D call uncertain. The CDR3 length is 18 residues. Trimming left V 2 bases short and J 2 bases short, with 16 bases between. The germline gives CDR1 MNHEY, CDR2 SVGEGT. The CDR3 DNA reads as TGTGCCAGCAGTTACCGTTTGGGGTATCCCCCTGGGGCCAACGTCCTGACTTTC. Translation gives CASSYRLGYPPGANVLTF.

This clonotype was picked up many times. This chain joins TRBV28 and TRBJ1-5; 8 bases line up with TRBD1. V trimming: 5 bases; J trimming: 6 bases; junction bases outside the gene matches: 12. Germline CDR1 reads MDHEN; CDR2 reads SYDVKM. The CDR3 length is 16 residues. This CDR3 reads CASSTSDRGTGQPQHF. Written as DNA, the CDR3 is TGTGCCAGCAGTACCTCTGACAGGGGAACGGGTCAGCCCCAGCATTTT.

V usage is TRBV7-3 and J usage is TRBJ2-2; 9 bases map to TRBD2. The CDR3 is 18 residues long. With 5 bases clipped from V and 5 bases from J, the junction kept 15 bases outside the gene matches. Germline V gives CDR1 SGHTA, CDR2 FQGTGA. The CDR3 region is CASSTNPPGLAETGELFF. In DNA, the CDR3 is TGTGCCAGCAGCACAAATCCCCCGGGACTAGCTGAGACCGGGGAGCTGTTTTTT.

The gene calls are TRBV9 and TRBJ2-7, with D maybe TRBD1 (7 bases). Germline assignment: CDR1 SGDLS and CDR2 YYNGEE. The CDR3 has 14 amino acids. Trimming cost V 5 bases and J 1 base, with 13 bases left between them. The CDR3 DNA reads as TGTGCCAGCAGTGAACAGGGGACTTCCTACGAGCAGTACTTC. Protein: CASSEQGTSYEQYF.

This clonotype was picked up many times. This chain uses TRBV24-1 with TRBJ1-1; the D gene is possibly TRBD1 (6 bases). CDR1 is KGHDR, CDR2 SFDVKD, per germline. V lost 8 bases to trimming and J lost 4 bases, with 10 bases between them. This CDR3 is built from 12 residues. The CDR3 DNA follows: TGTGCCACCATGGGGGCGAGCACTGAAGCTTTCTTT. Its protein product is CATMGASTEAFF.

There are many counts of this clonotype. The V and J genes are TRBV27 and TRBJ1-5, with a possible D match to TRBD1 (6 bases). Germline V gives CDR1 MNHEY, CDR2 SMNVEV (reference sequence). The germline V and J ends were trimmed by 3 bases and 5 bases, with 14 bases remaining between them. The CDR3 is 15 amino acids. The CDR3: CASSLRGAGHQPQHF. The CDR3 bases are TGTGCCAGCAGTTTGAGGGGGGCAGGTCATCAGCCCCAGCATTTT.

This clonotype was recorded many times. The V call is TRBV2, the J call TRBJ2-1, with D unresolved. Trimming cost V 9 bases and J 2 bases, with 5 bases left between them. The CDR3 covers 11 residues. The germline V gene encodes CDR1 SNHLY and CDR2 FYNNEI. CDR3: CASGAYNEQFF. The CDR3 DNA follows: TGTGCCAGTGGCGCCTACAATGAGCAGTTCTTC.

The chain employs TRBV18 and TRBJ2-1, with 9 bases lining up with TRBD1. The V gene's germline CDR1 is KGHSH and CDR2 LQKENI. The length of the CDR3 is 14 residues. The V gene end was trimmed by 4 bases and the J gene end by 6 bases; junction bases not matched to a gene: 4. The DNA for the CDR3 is TGTGCCAGCTCACTCTGGGACAGGGCCAATGAGCAGTTCTTC. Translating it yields CASSLWDRANEQFF. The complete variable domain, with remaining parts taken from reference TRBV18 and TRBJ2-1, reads NAGVMQNPRHLVRRRGQEARLRCSPMKGHSHVYWYRQLPEEGLKFMVYLQKENIIDESGMPKERFSAEFPKEGPSILRIQQVVRGDSAAYFCASSLWDRANEQFFGPGTRLTVL.

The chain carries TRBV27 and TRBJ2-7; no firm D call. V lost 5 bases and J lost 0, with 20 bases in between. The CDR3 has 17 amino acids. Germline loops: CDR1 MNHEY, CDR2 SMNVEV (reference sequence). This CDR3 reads CASSPTVRRVSSYEQYF. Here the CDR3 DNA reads TGTGCCAGCAGTCCAACCGTTAGGCGAGTGAGCTCCTACGAGCAGTACTTC.

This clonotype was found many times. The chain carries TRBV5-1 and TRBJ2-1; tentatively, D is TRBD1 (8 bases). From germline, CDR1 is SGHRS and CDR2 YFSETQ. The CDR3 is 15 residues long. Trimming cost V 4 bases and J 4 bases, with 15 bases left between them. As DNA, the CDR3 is TGCGCCAGCAGCCGGGGAGGGACAGGATACAATGAGCAGTTCTTC. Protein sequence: CASSRGGTGYNEQFF.

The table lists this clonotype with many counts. CDR3 protein: CASSPTSGSADTQYF. In nucleotides, the CDR3 is TGTGCCAGCAGCCCGACTAGCGGGAGTGCAGATACGCAGTATTTT. The chain combines TRBV28 with TRBJ2-3; 12 nucleotides line up with TRBD2. Trimming removed 6 bases from V and 4 bases from J; junction bases left unmatched: 5. In germline, CDR1 is MDHEN, CDR2 SYDVKM. The CDR3 length is 15 residues.

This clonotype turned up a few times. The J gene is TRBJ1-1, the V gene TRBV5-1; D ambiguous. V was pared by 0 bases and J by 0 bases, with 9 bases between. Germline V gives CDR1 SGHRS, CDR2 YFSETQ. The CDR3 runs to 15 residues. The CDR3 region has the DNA TGCGCCAGCAGCTTGGACTTAAGTATGAACACTGAAGCTTTCTTT. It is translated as CASSLDLSMNTEAFF.

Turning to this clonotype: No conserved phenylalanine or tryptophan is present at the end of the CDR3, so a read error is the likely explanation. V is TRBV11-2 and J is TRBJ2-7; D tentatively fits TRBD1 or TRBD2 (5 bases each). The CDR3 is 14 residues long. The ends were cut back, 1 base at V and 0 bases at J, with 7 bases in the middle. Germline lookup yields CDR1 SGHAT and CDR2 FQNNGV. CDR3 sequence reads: CASSLVGGSYEQYL. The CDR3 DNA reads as TGTGCCAGCAGCTTAGTTGGGGGCTCCTACGAGCAGTACCTC.